This TCR beta chain was identified during a study of control samples from healthy donors and cancer patients. Using immunoSEQ multiplex PCR, the repertoire was profiled, and TCRdb retains in-frame clones only, with some absent. The sample includes approximately 180,000 clones, 94% seen only once; the top ten take 1.1% to 1.5%. The V gene lost 5 bases and the J gene lost 5 bases, with 15 bases spanning the gap. Germline lookup yields CDR1 MNHEY and CDR2 SMNVEV (reference sequence). This CDR3 comprises 14 residues. Sequencing was done on a sample of blood. The chain couples TRBV27 to TRBJ1-1, with D possibly TRBD1 on 5 matching bases. The sequence derives from a woman aged 18-29 years in good health. The CDR3 DNA sequence: TGTGCCAGCAGTCCACTCTTGGGGGTTACTGAAGCTTTCTTT. It codes for CASSPLLGVTEAFF.